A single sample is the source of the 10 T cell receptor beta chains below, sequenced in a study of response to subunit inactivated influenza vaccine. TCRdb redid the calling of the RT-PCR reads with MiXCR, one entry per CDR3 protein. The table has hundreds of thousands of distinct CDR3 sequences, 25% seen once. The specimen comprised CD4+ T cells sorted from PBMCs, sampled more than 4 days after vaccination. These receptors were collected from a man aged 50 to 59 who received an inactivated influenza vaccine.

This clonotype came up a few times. The CDR3 sequence: CASSLGGRAGNEQFF. CDR3 DNA sequence: TGTGCCAGCAGCTTGGGGGGCAGGGCTGGCAATGAGCAGTTCTTC. The chain recombines TRBV5-6 with TRBJ2-1; TRBD1 is a possible D gene (5 bases). Germline CDR1 and CDR2: SGHDT and YYEEEE. CDR3 length: 15 amino acids. Trimming cost V 0 bases and J 6 bases, with 13 bases left between them.

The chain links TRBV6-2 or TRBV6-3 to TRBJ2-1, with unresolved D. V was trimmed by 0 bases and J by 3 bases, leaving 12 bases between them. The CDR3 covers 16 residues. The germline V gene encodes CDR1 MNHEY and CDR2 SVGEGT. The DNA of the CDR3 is TGTGCCAGCAGTTACTCGAGGATGATGAGCTACAATGAGCAGTTCTTC. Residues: CASSYSRMMSYNEQFF.

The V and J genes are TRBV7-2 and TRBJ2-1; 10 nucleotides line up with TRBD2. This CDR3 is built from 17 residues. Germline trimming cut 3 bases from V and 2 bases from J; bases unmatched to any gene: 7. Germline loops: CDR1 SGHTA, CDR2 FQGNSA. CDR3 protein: CASSFPPGTSAYNEQFF. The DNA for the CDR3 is TGTGCCAGCAGCTTTCCCCCCGGGACTAGCGCCTACAATGAGCAGTTCTTC.

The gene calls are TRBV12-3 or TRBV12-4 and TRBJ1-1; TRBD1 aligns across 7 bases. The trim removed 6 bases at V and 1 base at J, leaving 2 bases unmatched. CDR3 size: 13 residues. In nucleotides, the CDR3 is TGTGCCAGCAGACAGGGGTGGAACACTGAAGCTTTCTTT. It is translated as CASRQGWNTEAFF.

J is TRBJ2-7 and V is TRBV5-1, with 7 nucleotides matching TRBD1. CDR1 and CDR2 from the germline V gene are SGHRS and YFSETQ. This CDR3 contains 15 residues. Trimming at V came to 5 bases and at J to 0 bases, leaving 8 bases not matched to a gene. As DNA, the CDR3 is TGCGCCAGCAGTTATACCGGGACAGCCTCCTACGAGCAGTACTTC. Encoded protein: CASSYTGTASYEQYF.

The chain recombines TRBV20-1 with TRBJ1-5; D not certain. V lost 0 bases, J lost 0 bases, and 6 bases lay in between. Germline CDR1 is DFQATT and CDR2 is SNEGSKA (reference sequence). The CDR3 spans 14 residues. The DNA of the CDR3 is TGCAGTGCTAGAGAACAGATTAGCAATCAGCCCCAGCATTTT. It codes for CSAREQISNQPQHF.

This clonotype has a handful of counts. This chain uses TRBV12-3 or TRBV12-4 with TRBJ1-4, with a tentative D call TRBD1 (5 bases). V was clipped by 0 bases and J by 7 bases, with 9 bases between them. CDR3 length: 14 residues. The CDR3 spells CASSLAGEGEKLFF. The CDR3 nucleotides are TGTGCCAGCAGTTTAGCAGGGGAGGGTGAAAAACTGTTTTTT.

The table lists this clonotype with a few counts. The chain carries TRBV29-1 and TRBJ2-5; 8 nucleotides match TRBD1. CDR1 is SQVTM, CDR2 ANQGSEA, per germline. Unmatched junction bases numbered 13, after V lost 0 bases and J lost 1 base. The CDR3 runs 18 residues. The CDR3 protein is CSVEDGTLLGQGQETQYF. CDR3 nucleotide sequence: TGCAGCGTTGAAGACGGGACCCTACTAGGACAGGGCCAAGAGACCCAGTACTTC.

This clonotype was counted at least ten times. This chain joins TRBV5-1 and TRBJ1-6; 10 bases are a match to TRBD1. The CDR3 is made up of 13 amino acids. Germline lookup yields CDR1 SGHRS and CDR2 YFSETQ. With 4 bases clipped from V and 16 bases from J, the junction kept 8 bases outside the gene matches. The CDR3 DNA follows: TGCGCCAGCAGCCCTTCGACAGGGGGCCTACTCCACTTT. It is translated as CASSPSTGGLLHF.

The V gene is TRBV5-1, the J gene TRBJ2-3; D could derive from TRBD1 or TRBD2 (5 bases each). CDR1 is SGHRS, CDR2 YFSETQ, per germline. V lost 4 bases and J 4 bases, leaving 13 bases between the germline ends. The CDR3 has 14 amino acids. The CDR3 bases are TGCGCCAGCAGCCCCCAGGGACCCCCAGATACGCAGTATTTT. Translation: CASSPQGPPDTQYF.